The clone carrying this T cell receptor (beta chain) came up once. Its antigen is as yet unknown. The data belong to a study of vaccination effects on CD4 cells after COVID-19. Profiling relied on immunoSEQ multiplex PCR, and the TCRdb table lists in-frame clones only, not all of them. The profile shows under 13,000 clones, about two thirds of them singletons. Whole-study results and caveats: Researchers reported few convalescent patients and no early post-infection timepoints in the study. Among infection- and vaccine-induced clones, marked clonal contraction occurred late after vaccination.

Viral peptide pool expansion of antigen-specific CD4+ T cells preceded sequencing in the ViraFEST assay. Following a roughly 9-day culture, CD4+ T cells were purified. No vaccinee had earlier SARS-CoV-2 infection, and nucleocapsid antibodies were negative. The CDR3 is 14 amino acids. V lost 3 bases and J 1 base, leaving 12 bases between the germline ends. Germline V lookup: CDR1 GTSNPN, CDR2 SVGIG (reference sequence). The sample in question was CD4+ T cells from PBMCs cultured with HCoV-229E spike peptides, obtained before COVID-19 vaccination. The chain couples TRBV30 to TRBJ1-1; no firm D call. The sequence came from a human donor who received a COVID-19 vaccine. The DNA of the CDR3 is TGTGCCTGGAGGTGGGCACCCGAGAACACTGAAGCTTTCTTT. Translated, it gives CAWRWAPENTEAFF.